The 13 T cell receptor beta chains presented below share a single source sample, sequenced in a study of cytomegalovirus exposure and HLA in healthy donors. Profiled with immunoSEQ multiplex PCR; TCRdb holds only in-frame clones, not every one. The table records 55,000 to 65,000 clones, 95% of them present only once. The sample taken for sequencing was PBMCs. Receptors originate from a woman aged 18-29 years in good health and CMV-seropositive.

This clone was observed once. The chain employs TRBV28 and TRBJ2-5; unclear D gene. Germline CDR1 reads MDHEN; CDR2 reads SYDVKM. This CDR3 is 14 amino acids long. Trimming cost V 3 bases and J 5 bases, with 13 bases left between them. CDR3 nucleotides: TGTGCCAGCAGTTTGACACCTGCTCTGGAGACCCAGTACTTC. Its protein product is CASSLTPALETQYF.

The CDR3 DNA is TGTGCCACCAGCAGAGCCTCACTAGCGGGGGGCACAGATACGCAGTATTTT. Protein product: CATSRASLAGGTDTQYF. The chain joins TRBV15 to TRBJ2-3; TRBD2 agrees at 11 bases. The trim removed 1 base at V and 1 base at J, leaving 4 bases unmatched. The CDR3 contains 17 residues. The germline gives CDR1 LNHNV, CDR2 YYDKDF (reference sequence).

The chain carries TRBV19 and TRBJ1-2; 8 bases agree with TRBD1. Trimming at V came to 3 bases and at J to 5 bases, leaving 2 bases not matched to a gene. This CDR3 has 13 amino acids. Germline CDR1 LNHDA, CDR2 SQIVND (reference sequence). The CDR3 loop reads CASSMGQEYGYTF. CDR3 nucleotide sequence: TGTGCCAGTAGTATGGGACAGGAGTATGGCTACACCTTC. Full variable domain (remainder filled in from reference TRBV19 and TRBJ1-2): DGGITQSPKYLFRKEGQNVTLSCEQNLNHDAMYWYRQDPGQGLRLIYYSQIVNDFQKGDIAEGYSVSREKKESFPLTVTSAQKNPTAFYLCASSMGQEYGYTFGSGTRLTVV.

The chain carries TRBV15 and TRBJ1-5, with D maybe TRBD1 (6 bases). This CDR3 comprises 15 residues. Trimming stripped 0 bases from V and 4 bases from J, with 10 bases between. From germline, CDR1 is LNHNV and CDR2 YYDKDF (reference sequence). Written as DNA, the CDR3 is TGTGCCACCAGCAGAGATTTACAGGGAAATCAGCCCCAGCATTTT. Amino acid sequence: CATSRDLQGNQPQHF.

The V call is TRBV7-2, the J call TRBJ2-7; 10 positions match TRBD2. CDR1 and CDR2 (germline): SGHTA, FQGNSA. The ends lost 1 base at V and 4 bases at J; junction bases unmatched: 4. The CDR3 is made up of 15 amino acids. In nucleotides, the CDR3 is TGTGCCAGCAGCTTAGGCCTAGCGGGAGTGTACGAGCAGTACTTC. Encoded protein: CASSLGLAGVYEQYF.

Remarks on this clone: The identical CDR3 is also encoded by other nucleotide sequences in the sample. The chain is built from TRBV19 and TRBJ1-2; TRBD1 might be the D (6 bases). CDR3 length equals 13 residues. V was shortened by 6 bases and J by 2 bases, with 10 bases between the two germline ends. CDR1 and CDR2 from the germline V gene are LNHDA and SQIVND (reference sequence). CDR3 DNA sequence: TGTGCCAGTAGCGCTGGACAGAACTATGGCTACACCTTC. Its translation: CASSAGQNYGYTF.

V usage is TRBV7-2 and J usage is TRBJ1-1; 9 positions agree with TRBD1. The ends lost 5 bases at V and 6 bases at J; junction bases unmatched: 7. CDR1 is SGHTA and CDR2 is FQGNSA in the germline V gene. The CDR3 totals 14 residues. The CDR3 is CASSRGQGYPEAFF. The DNA of the CDR3 is TGTGCCAGCAGCAGGGGACAGGGATATCCTGAAGCTTTCTTT.

The chain uses TRBV30 and TRBJ2-1; 7 bases line up with TRBD2. The V segment lost 4 bases and the J segment 2 bases; nucleotides outside the gene matches: 8. The CDR3 is 15 residues long. Germline V CDR1 and CDR2: GTSNPN, SVGIG (reference sequence). CDR3: CAWNHGGITYNEQFF. CDR3 coding DNA: TGTGCCTGGAATCACGGGGGGATCACCTACAATGAGCAGTTCTTC. The variable domain in full, completed from reference TRBV30 and TRBJ2-1, reads SQTIHQWPATLVQPVGSPLSLECTVEGTSNPNLYWYRQAAGRGLQLLFYSVGIGQISSEVPQNLSASRPQDRQFILSSKKLLLSDSGFYLCAWNHGGITYNEQFFGPGTRLTVL.

The rearrangement links TRBV7-2 to TRBJ2-7, with 8 nucleotides matching TRBD1. The germline V gene has CDR1 SGHTA and CDR2 FQGNSA. The CDR3 consists of 17 residues. V shed 4 bases, J shed 4 bases, and the junction held 15 bases outside the gene matches. The CDR3 sequence: CASSSRRTGGGAYEQYF. Here the CDR3 DNA reads TGTGCCAGCAGCTCTCGAAGAACAGGGGGAGGTGCGTACGAGCAGTACTTC.

The CDR3 DNA reads TGTGCCAGCAGCTTAGTTGGGCCCTCCTACGAGCAGTACTTC. It yields the protein CASSLVGPSYEQYF. This chain connects TRBV7-2 to TRBJ2-7; D ambiguous. Trimming left V 1 base short and J 0 bases short, with 7 bases between. Germline CDR1 reads SGHTA; CDR2 reads FQGNSA. This CDR3 region has 14 residues.

This clone has only one observation. V usage is TRBV29-1 and J usage is TRBJ2-1, with TRBD2 matching over 7 bases. The V gene's germline CDR1 is SQVTM and CDR2 ANQGSEA. This CDR3 is built from 15 residues. After removal of 6 bases from V and 8 bases from J, the junction contained 16 bases not matched to a gene. This CDR3 is CSVCTGTKEGDEQFF. The CDR3 nucleotides read TGCAGCGTGTGTACCGGGACTAAGGAGGGCGATGAGCAGTTCTTC.

The chain recombines TRBV4-3 with TRBJ1-4, with a tentative D call TRBD1 (6 bases). CDR1 is LGHNA and CDR2 is YSLEER in the germline V gene. V shed 1 base and J shed 0 bases, with 6 bases lying between them. The CDR3 extends over 15 amino acids. CDR3 sequence: CASSQGTATNEKLFF. The CDR3 DNA reads TGCGCCAGCAGCCAAGGGACAGCAACTAATGAAAAACTGTTTTTT.

The V and J genes are TRBV28 and TRBJ1-5, with TRBD1 matching over 7 bases. The V gene's germline CDR1 is MDHEN and CDR2 SYDVKM. V was pared by 6 bases and J by 0 bases, with 8 bases of the junction left unmatched. This CDR3 has 16 amino acids. This CDR3 is CASRKTGTASNQPQHF. CDR3 DNA sequence: TGTGCCAGCAGAAAGACCGGGACAGCTAGCAATCAGCCCCAGCATTTT. The full variable domain, with the rest looked up from reference TRBV28 and TRBJ1-5, is DVKVTQSSRYLVKRTGEKVFLECVQDMDHENMFWYRQDPGLGLRLIYFSYDVKMKEKGDIPEGYSVSREKKERFSLILESASTNQTSMYLCASRKTGTASNQPQHFGDGTRLSIL.